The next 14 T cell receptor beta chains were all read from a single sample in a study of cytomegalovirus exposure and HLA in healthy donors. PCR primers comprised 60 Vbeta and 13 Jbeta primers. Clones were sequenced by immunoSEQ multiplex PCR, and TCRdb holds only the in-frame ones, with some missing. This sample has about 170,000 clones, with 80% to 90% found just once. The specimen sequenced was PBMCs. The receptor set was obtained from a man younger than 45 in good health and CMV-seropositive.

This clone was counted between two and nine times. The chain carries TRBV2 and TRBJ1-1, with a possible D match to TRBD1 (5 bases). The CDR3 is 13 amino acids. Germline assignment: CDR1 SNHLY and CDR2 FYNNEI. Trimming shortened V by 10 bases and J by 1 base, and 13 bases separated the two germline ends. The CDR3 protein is CATNLQGNTEAFF. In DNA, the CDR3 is TGTGCCACAAACCTTCAGGGGAACACTGAAGCTTTCTTT.

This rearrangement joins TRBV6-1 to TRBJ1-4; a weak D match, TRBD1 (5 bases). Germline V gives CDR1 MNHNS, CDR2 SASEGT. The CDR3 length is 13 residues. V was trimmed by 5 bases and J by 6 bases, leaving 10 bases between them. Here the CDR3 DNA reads TGTGCCAGCAGTCTGGGCAGGGATGAAAAACTGTTTTTT. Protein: CASSLGRDEKLFF.

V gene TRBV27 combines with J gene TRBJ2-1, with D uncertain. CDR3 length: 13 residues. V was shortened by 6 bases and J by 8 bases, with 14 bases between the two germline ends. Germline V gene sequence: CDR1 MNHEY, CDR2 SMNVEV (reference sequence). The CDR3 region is CASRKILRDEQFF. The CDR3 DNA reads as TGTGCCAGCAGGAAGATTCTTCGGGATGAGCAGTTCTTC.

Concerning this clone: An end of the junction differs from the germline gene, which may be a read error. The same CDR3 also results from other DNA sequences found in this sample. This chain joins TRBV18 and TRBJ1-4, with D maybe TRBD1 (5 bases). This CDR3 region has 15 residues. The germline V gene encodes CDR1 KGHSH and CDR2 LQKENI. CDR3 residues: CASSPRGATNEKLFF. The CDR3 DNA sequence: TGTGCCAGCTCCCCACGGGGCGCAACTAATGAAAAACTGTTTTTT.

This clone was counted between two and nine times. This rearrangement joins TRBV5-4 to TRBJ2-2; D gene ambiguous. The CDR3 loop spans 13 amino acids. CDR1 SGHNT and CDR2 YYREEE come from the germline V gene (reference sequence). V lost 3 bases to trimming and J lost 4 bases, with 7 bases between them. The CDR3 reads CASSSGGTGELFF. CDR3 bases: TGTGCCAGCAGCTCGGGTGGCACCGGGGAGCTGTTTTTT.

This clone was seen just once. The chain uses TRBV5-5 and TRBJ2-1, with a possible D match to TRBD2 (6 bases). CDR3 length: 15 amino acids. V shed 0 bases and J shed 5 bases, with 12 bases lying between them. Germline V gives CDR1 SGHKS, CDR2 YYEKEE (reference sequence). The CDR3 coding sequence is TGTGCCAGCAGCTTGGTAAGCGGGCCCAACAATGAGCAGTTCTTC. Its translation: CASSLVSGPNNEQFF.

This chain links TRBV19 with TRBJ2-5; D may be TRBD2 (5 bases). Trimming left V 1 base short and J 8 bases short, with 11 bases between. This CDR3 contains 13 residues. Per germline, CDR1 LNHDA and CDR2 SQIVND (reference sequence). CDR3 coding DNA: TGTGCCAGTAGTATAGGAGGGATGCGTACCCAGTACTTC. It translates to CASSIGGMRTQYF.

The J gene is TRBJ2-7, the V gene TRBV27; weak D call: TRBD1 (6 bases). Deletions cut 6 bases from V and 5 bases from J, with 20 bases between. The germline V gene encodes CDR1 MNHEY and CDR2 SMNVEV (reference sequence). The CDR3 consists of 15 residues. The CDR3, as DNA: TGTGCCAGCAGCCCCCTGGGGGCAGGGGAGAACGAGCAGTACGTC. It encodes CASSPLGAGENEQYV.

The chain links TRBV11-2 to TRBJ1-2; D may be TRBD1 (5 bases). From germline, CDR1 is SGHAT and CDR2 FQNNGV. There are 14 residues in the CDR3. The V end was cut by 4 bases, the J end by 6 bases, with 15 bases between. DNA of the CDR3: TGTGCCAGCAGCTGGGGGGGGACGGAGCATGGCTACACCTTC. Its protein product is CASSWGGTEHGYTF. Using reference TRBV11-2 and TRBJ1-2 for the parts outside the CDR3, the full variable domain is EAGVAQSPRYKIIEKRQSVAFWCNPISGHATLYWYQQILGQGPKLLIQFQNNGVVDDSQLPKDRFSAERLKGVDSTLKIQPAKLEDSAVYLCASSWGGTEHGYTFGSGTRLTVV.

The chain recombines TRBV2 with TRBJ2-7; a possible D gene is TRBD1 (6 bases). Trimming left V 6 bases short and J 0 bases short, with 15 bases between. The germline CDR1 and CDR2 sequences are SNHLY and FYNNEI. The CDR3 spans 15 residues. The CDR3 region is CASSRNRVGSYEQYF. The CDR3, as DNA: TGTGCCAGCAGCCGAAACAGGGTGGGCTCCTACGAGCAGTACTTC.

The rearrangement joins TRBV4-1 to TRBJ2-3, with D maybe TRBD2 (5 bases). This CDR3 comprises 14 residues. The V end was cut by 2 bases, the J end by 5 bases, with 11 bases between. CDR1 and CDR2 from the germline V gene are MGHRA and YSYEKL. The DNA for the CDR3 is TGCGCCAGCAGCCAACTAAGGGAGAGAGATACGCAGTATTTT. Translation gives CASSQLRERDTQYF.

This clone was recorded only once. CDR3 sequence reads: CASSYLGPTGKETQYF. DNA for the CDR3: TGTGCCAGCAGTTACTTGGGCCCCACAGGGAAAGAGACCCAGTACTTC. The gene calls are TRBV6-5 and TRBJ2-5, with TRBD1 as a possible D gene (6 bases). Trimming pared 1 base from V and 3 bases from J, leaving 15 bases between. The CDR3 has 16 residues. Germline CDR1 MNHEY, CDR2 SVGAGI.

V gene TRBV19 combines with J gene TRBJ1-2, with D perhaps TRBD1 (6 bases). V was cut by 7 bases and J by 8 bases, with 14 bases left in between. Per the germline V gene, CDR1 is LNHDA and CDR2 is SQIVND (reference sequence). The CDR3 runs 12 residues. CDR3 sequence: CASNREGRGYTF. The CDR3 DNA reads TGTGCCAGTAACAGGGAGGGACGGGGCTACACCTTC.

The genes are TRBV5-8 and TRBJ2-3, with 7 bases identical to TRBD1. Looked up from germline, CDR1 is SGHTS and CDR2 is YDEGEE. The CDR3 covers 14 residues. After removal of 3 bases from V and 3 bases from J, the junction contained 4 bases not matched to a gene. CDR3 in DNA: TGTGCCAGCAGCTCCGACAGGGTTACAGATACGCAGTATTTT. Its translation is CASSSDRVTDTQYF. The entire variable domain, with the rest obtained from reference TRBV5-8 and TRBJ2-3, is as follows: EAGVTQSPTHLIKTRGQQATLRCSPISGHTSVYWYQQALGLGLQFLLWYDEGEERNRGNFPPRFSGRQFPNYSSELNVNALELEDSALYLCASSSDRVTDTQYFGPGTRLTVL.